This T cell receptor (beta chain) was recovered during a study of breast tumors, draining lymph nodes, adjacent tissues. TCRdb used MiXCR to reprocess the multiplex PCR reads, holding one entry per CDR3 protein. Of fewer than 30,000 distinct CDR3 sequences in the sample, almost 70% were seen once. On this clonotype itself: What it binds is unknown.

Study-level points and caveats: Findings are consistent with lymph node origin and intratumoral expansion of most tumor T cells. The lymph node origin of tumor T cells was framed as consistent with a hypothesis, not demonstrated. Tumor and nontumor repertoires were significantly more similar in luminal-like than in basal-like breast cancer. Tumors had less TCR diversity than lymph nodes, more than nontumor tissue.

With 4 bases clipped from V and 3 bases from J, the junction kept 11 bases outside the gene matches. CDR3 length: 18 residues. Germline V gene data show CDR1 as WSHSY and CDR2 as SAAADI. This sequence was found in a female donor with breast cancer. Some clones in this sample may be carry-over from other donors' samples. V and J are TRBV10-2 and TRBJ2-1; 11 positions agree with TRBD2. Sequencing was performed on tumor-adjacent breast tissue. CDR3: CASSGYRPTSGVYNEQFF. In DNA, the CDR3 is TGCGCCAGCAGTGGCTACAGACCGACTAGCGGGGTCTACAATGAGCAGTTCTTC.